This is a list of T cell receptor beta chains from one sample in a study of post-analysis software for immune sequencing data. TCRdb itself ran the PCR reads through MiXCR, one entry per CDR3 protein. The sample lists about 560,000 distinct CDR3 sequences, roughly 47% seen once, with around 1.7% in the top ten. The sequenced sample consisted of blood. The receptors originated from a girl aged 10 to 17 with multiple sclerosis. The CDR3 runs from the conserved cysteine through the conserved F or W. The D gene is left open where the match is weak. Part of the rows lack a size; the others show once, few, many or a class for expanded clones.

v_gene	j_gene	abundance	d_gene	CDR3nt	CDR3aa
TRBV4-1	TRBJ2-5	few	TRBD2	TGCGCCAGCAGCCAATTTCCGGGACTAGCGGACCAAGAGACCCAGTACTTC	CASSQFPGLADQETQYF
TRBV15	TRBJ2-7	NA	NA	TGTGCCACCAGCAGAGATCAAACAGGCTACGAGCAGTACTTC	CATSRDQTGYEQYF
TRBV20-1	TRBJ2-7	NA	NA	TGCAGTGCTAGGGCCCGCTACGAGCAGTACTTC	CSARARYEQYF
TRBV27	TRBJ2-7	few	TRBD1	TGTGCCAGCAGTCTACGACAGGGTACCTACGAGCAGTACTTC	CASSLRQGTYEQYF
TRBV20-1	TRBJ2-4	few	TRBD1	TGCAGTGCTAGTGGGACAGGGTTCATCCTAGCCAAAAACATTCAGTACTTC	CSASGTGFILAKNIQYF
TRBV10-2	TRBJ2-7	NA	NA	TGCGCCAGCAGTGAACGATCCGCCTACGAGCAGTACTTC	CASSERSAYEQYF
TRBV27	TRBJ1-2	NA	NA	TGTGCCAGCGGACACACCTATGGCTACACCTTC	CASGHTYGYTF
TRBV12-3/TRBV12-4	TRBJ1-5	NA	NA	TGTGCCAGCAGTTTCCTGAGTCAGCCCCAGCATTTT	CASSFLSQPQHF
TRBV5-5	TRBJ2-1	NA	TRBD2	TGTGCCAGCAGCTTTCACATCCCGTCGGGACTAGCGGGAGGGGAGCAGTTCTTC	CASSFHIPSGLAGGEQFF
TRBV7-7	TRBJ2-1	few	NA	TGTGCTAGCAGCTTGGGACCCCCGGTGGGTTTGACCTACAATGAGCAGTTCTTC	CASSLGPPVGLTYNEQFF
TRBV20-1	TRBJ1-2	NA	TRBD1	TGCAGTGCTGAGGACAGGAACTATGGCTACACCTTC	CSAEDRNYGYTF
TRBV29-1	TRBJ1-4	few	TRBD1	TGCAGCGTTGGTTCAGGGGGAACTAATGAAAAACGGTTTTTT	CSVGSGGTNEKRFF
TRBV20-1	TRBJ2-7	many	TRBD2	TGCAGTGCACGACTAGCGGGAGGGGTCCACGAGCAGTACTTC	CSARLAGGVHEQYF
TRBV29-1	TRBJ2-6	few	NA	TGCAGCGTAGAAGCGGCTCCTGGGGCCAACGTCCTGACTTTC	CSVEAAPGANVLTF
TRBV12-3/TRBV12-4	TRBJ1-2	NA	NA	TGTGCCAGCAAGAGAGGGCAGTTACACTACACCTTC	CASKRGQLHYTF
TRBV12-3/TRBV12-4	TRBJ2-7	many	NA	TGCGCCAGCAGCTTAACCGGGACGACCTACGAGCAGTACTTC	CASSLTGTTYEQYF
TRBV4-2	TRBJ1-3	NA	TRBD1	TGTGCCAGCAGCCAAGCGACAGGGTTCTCTGGAAACACCATATATTTT	CASSQATGFSGNTIYF
TRBV20-1	TRBJ1-1	NA	TRBD1	TGCAGTGTGACAGACAGGGGCGACACTGAAGCTTTCTTT	CSVTDRGDTEAFF
TRBV10-3	TRBJ2-5	few	NA	TGTGCCGTCAGGGATCCCCTGCGACTCCAAGAGACCCAGTACTTC	CAVRDPLRLQETQYF
TRBV29-1	TRBJ2-3	NA	NA	TGCAGCGTGGCTATGGGGGGAAGCACAGATACGCAGTATTTT	CSVAMGGSTDTQYF
TRBV12-3/TRBV12-4	TRBJ2-1	NA	NA	TGTGCCAGCAGTTTAGCTCTGACTAGATCTTGGAATGAGCAGTTCTTC	CASSLALTRSWNEQFF
TRBV20-1	TRBJ2-2	NA	TRBD1	TGCAGTGCGGAAAGACAGGGGAAGGCATCCGGGGAGCTGTTTTTT	CSAERQGKASGELFF
TRBV5-1	TRBJ2-2	NA	NA	TGCGCCAGTACATGGACGGGGGACACCGGGGAGCCGTTTTTT	CASTWTGDTGEPFF
TRBV28	TRBJ2-7	NA	TRBD2	TGTGCCAGCAGTTATAAGCGGGAGGTCCTCTCCTACGAGCAGTACTTC	CASSYKREVLSYEQYF
TRBV5-1	TRBJ2-3	NA	TRBD2	TGCGCCAGCAGCTTGTGGGGGACTAGCGGTTATGAAGACACAGATACGCAGTATTTT	CASSLWGTSGYEDTDTQYF
TRBV4-1	TRBJ2-7	NA	TRBD2	TGCGCCAGCAGCGGACTAGCGAGATACGAGCAGTACTTC	CASSGLARYEQYF
TRBV4-1	TRBJ1-6	few	NA	TGCGCCAGCAGCCAAGATGGAATGAGGACTAAGTTGTCGAGACCCCTCCACTTT	CASSQDGMRTKLSRPLHF
TRBV7-9	TRBJ1-2	NA	NA	TGTGCCAGCAGCTTAGACCAGGGACGAAGGAATGGCTACACCTTC	CASSLDQGRRNGYTF
TRBV29-1	TRBJ2-7	NA	TRBD2	TGCAGCGTCGCTGCACGACTAGCGGGAGTAGGTGGCGAGCAGTACTTC	CSVAARLAGVGGEQYF
TRBV5-1	TRBJ2-1	NA	TRBD1	TGCGCCAGCGGCTGGGGACAGGGTCTTCCCCTAGACAATGAGCAGTTCTTC	CASGWGQGLPLDNEQFF
TRBV10-3	TRBJ2-7	NA	TRBD1	TGTGCCATCAGTGGGGGACAGAACTACGAGCAGTACTTC	CAISGGQNYEQYF
TRBV5-1	TRBJ2-7	NA	NA	TGCGCCAGCAGGCCGGTGAGCGGGTCCAGCTCCTACGAGCAGTACTTC	CASRPVSGSSSYEQYF
TRBV5-1	TRBJ2-7	few	NA	TGCGCCAGCAGCACCGCGGGACAGTCTCCCTACGAGCAGTACTTC	CASSTAGQSPYEQYF
TRBV6-5	TRBJ1-5	NA	NA	TGTGCCAGCAGCCCCCTCGCTGGAGGCAATCAGCCCCAGCATTTT	CASSPLAGGNQPQHF
TRBV12-3/TRBV12-4	TRBJ1-5	NA	NA	TGTGCCAGCAGTTCAAGCAGGGACGGAAAACAGCCCCAGCATTTT	CASSSSRDGKQPQHF
TRBV4-2	TRBJ1-2	NA	TRBD1	TGTGCCAGCAGCCCTTCCGGGACAGAGGCTGGCTACACCTTC	CASSPSGTEAGYTF
TRBV12-3/TRBV12-4	TRBJ2-1	few	TRBD2	TGTGCCAGCAGGCCCGGGGACTACCCTATAAACAATGAGCAGTTCTTC	CASRPGDYPINNEQFF
TRBV29-1	TRBJ2-3	NA	TRBD2	TGCAGCGTTGAAGATAGGGCGGGGGAGGATACGCAGTATTTT	CSVEDRAGEDTQYF
TRBV29-1	TRBJ2-1	many	NA	TGCAGCGTTGACGGATGGGGAAGGGACGGCCTTCAGTTCTTC	CSVDGWGRDGLQFF
TRBV5-6	TRBJ2-3	few	NA	TGTGCCAGCAGCCGACAGGACCTAAGCGATACGCAGTATTTT	CASSRQDLSDTQYF
TRBV6-1	TRBJ1-4	few	TRBD1	TGTGCCAGCAATGGGGGGACAGGGTCTGAAAAACTGTTTTTT	CASNGGTGSEKLFF